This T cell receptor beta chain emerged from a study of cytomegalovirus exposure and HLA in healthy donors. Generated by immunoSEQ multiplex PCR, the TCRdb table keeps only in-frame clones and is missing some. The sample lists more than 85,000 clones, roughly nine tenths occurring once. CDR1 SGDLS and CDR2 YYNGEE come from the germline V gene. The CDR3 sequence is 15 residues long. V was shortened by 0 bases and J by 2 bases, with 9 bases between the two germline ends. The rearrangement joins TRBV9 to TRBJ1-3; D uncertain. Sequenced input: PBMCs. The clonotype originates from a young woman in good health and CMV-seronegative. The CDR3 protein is CASSVAGLAGNTIYF. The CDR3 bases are TGTGCCAGCAGCGTAGCAGGTCTCGCTGGAAACACCATATATTTT.